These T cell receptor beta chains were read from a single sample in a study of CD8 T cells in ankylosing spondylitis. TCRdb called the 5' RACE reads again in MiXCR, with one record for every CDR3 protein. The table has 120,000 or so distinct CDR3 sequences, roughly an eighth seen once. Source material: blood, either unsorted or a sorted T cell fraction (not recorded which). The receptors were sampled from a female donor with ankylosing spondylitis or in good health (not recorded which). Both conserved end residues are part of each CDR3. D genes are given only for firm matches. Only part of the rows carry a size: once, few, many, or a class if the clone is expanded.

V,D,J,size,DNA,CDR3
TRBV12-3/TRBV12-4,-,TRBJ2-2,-,-,CASRQGFANTGELFFF
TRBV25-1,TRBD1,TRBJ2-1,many,TGTGCCAGCAGTGAGACAGGGGCCGTGCAGTTCTTC,CASSETGAVQFF
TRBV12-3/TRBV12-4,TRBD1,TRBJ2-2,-,TGTGCCAGCAGTAGACAGGGGGCCTCCGGGGAGCTGTTTTTT,CASSRQGASGELFF
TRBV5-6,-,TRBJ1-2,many,TGTGCCAGCAGCTTTTATGGGGCTCCTTCCTATGGCTACACCTTC,CASSFYGAPSYGYTF
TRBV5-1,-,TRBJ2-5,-,TGCGCCAGCAGCTTGAGTGGGGGCCATTCAGAGACCCAGTACTTC,CASSLSGGHSETQYF
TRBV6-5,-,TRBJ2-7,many,TGTGCCAGCAGTTACGTCGCCAGCGGAGAGCAGTACTTC,CASSYVASGEQYF
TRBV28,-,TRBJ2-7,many,TGTGCCAGCAGTTTCAGACAGACCTACGAGCAGTACTTC,CASSFRQTYEQYF
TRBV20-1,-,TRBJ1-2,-,TGCAGTGCTCCGGACAGTGCTAACTATGGCTACACCTTC,CSAPDSANYGYTF
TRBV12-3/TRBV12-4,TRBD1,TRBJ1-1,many,TGTGCCAGCAGTTTAGCAGGGGGCAACACTGAAGCTTTCTTT,CASSLAGGNTEAFF
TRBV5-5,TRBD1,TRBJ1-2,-,TGTGCCAGCAGCGGAGGACAGGTCGCCGTAGGCTACACCTTC,CASSGGQVAVGYTF
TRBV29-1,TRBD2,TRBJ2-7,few,TGCAGCGTTCGGGTGAGGTCACGGTCGACTAGCGGGATTCTCTACGAGCAGTACTTC,CSVRVRSRSTSGILYEQYF
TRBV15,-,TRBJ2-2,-,TGTGCCACCAGCAGACAGGGGTCGGATACCGGGGAGCTGTTTTTT,CATSRQGSDTGELFF
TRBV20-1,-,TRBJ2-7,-,TGCAGTGCATCCCAGTCTGGGGAGCAGTACTTC,CSASQSGEQYF
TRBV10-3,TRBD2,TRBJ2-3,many,TGTGCCGTTCGGACTAGCGGGGGCACAGATACGCAGTATTTT,CAVRTSGGTDTQYF
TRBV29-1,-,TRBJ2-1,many,TGCAGCGTTGAACCCCGAACTAGCTACAATGAGCAGTTCTTC,CSVEPRTSYNEQFF
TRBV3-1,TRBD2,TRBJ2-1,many,TGTGCCAGCAGCCTAAAAGCGGGAGTCAACTACAATGAGCAGTTCTTC,CASSLKAGVNYNEQFF
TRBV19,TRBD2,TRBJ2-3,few,TGTGCCAGTAGGGACAGAGGGACTAGCGGAAGCACAGATACGCAGTATTTT,CASRDRGTSGSTDTQYF
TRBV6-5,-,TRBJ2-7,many,TGTGCCAGCAGTTACTCGCGCGGCCCTAAGGAGCAGTACTTC,CASSYSRGPKEQYF
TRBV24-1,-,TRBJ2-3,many,TGTGCCACCATCGCACCCCCAGGGGTTTCGGGAGATACGCAGTATTTT,CATIAPPGVSGDTQYF
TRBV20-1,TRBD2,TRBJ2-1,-,TGCAGTGCCCAACGGTCCCTAGCGGGACCATACAATGAGCAGTTCTTC,CSAQRSLAGPYNEQFF
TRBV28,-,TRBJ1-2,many,TGTGCCAGCAGTGACACAGTAGACTTAGACGGCTACACCTTC,CASSDTVDLDGYTF
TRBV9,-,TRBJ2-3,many,TGTGCCAGCAGCGTAGGCGGGGCAGATACGCAGTATTTT,CASSVGGADTQYF
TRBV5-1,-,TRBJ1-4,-,TGCGCCAGCAGCTTGGATGGGGGGAATAATGAAAAACTGTTTTTT,CASSLDGGNNEKLFF
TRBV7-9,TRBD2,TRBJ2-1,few,TGTGCCAGCAGGGGACTAGGGGGAGCCAATGAGCAGTTCTTC,CASRGLGGANEQFF
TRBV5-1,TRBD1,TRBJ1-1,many,TGCGCCAGCGGAGACAGGGGGAACACTGAAGCTTTCTTT,CASGDRGNTEAFF
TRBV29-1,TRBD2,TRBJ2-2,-,TGCAGCGTTGTTGGGACTAGTAACACCGGGGAGCTGTTTTTT,CSVVGTSNTGELFF
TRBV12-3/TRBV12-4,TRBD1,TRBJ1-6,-,TGTGCCAGCAGGACGACAGGGGGCCAGTATTCACCCCTCCACTTT,CASRTTGGQYSPLHF
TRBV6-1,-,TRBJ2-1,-,TGTGCCAGCAGTGAGGAGTATGAGCAGTTCTTC,CASSEEYEQFF
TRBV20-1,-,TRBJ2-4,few,TGCAGTGCTCCGCCCGAGCAGGGTTTAACGGCCAAAAACATTCAGTACTTC,CSAPPEQGLTAKNIQYF
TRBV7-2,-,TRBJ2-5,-,TGTGCCAGCAGCTTAGGTTGGACGATGCAAGAGACCCAGTACTTC,CASSLGWTMQETQYF
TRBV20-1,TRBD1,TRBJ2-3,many,TGCAGTGGTGTGGGGCAGGGGGCAGATACGCAGTATTTT,CSGVGQGADTQYF
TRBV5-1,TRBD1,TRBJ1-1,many,TGCGCCAGCAGCTTGGCTGTAGGGGGCCCTGAAGCTTTCTTT,CASSLAVGGPEAFF
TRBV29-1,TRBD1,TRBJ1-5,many,TGCAGCGCCGAGGAGGCAGGGGGCCAGCCCCAGCATTTT,CSAEEAGGQPQHF
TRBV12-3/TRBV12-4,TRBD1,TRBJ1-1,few,TGTGCCAGCAGAACCGGGACAGGTATAACTGAAGCTTTCTTT,CASRTGTGITEAFF
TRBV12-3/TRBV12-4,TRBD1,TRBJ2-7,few,TGTGCCAGCAGGCGGACAGGGAACGAGCAGTACTTC,CASRRTGNEQYF
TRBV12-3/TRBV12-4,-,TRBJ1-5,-,TGTGCCAGCAGTTTTAAGTCAGGGGATAATCAGCCCCAGCATTTT,CASSFKSGDNQPQHF
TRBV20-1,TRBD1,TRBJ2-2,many,TGCAGTGCTAGAGAGATCGGGACAGGGGGGAGCGGGGAGCTGTTTTTT,CSAREIGTGGSGELFF
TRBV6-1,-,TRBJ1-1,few,TGTGCCAGCAGGGAGGGGTTGAACACTGAAGCTTTCTTT,CASREGLNTEAFF